These 27 T cell receptor beta chains were sequenced from one sample in a study of T-cell reconstitution after alpha-beta-depleted transplantation in children. This sample's TCRbeta library carried unique molecular identifier barcodes. TCRdb analysed the PCR reads with MiXCR anew, one entry per CDR3 protein. Among about 870,000 distinct CDR3 sequences listed, about 15% were seen once. Source: PBMCs, mostly from graft donor cells, taken 360 days after TCRalphabeta/CD19-depleted stem cell transplant. The source of these receptors is a male patient under 18 who had a stem cell transplant for acute lymphoblastic leukemia, so the T cells may come from the graft donor.

The sample holds many counts of this clonotype. The J gene is TRBJ2-2, the V gene TRBV27; tentatively, D is TRBD2 (6 bases). Per the germline V gene, CDR1 is MNHEY and CDR2 is SMNVEV (reference sequence). The CDR3 covers 15 residues. V was cut by 8 bases and J by 4 bases, with 17 bases left in between. The CDR3 coding sequence is TGTGCCAGCGTTAAGGGGACTTTATCCACCGGGGAGCTGTTTTTT. This translates into CASVKGTLSTGELFF.

There are a few counts of this clonotype. V usage is TRBV20-1 and J usage is TRBJ2-1; TRBD2 might be the D (8 bases). Germline CDR1 is DFQATT and CDR2 is SNEGSKA (reference sequence). CDR3 length equals 18 residues. V gave up 4 bases and J gave up 8 bases, with 30 bases separating them. This CDR3 reads CSATGLVREGAGGDEQFF. The CDR3, as DNA: TGCAGTGCTACGGGACTAGTGAGGGAGGGGGCTGGGGGCGATGAGCAGTTCTTC.

The sample holds a few counts of this clonotype. The chain combines TRBV20-1 with TRBJ2-2, with 9 bases matching TRBD1. The CDR3 totals 16 residues. The germline V gene has CDR1 DFQATT and CDR2 SNEGSKA (reference sequence). The trim removed 6 bases at V and 4 bases at J, leaving 12 bases unmatched. CDR3 in amino acids: CSAGDPGTGSTGELFF. The CDR3 coding sequence is TGCAGTGCCGGAGACCCCGGGACAGGGTCCACCGGGGAGCTGTTTTTT.

This chain uses TRBV12-3 or TRBV12-4 with TRBJ2-1; 9 bases are shared with TRBD1. This CDR3 contains 15 residues. The V gene end was trimmed by 4 bases and the J gene end by 5 bases; junction bases not matched to a gene: 6. This chain's CDR3 is CASSYGTGRDNEQFF. The CDR3 DNA sequence: TGTGCCAGCAGTTACGGGACAGGGCGGGACAATGAGCAGTTCTTC.

This clonotype was observed a handful of times. The chain carries TRBV6-5 and TRBJ2-5, with a tentative D call TRBD1 (5 bases). Germline CDR1 is MNHEY and CDR2 is SVGAGI. The CDR3 covers 16 residues. V lost 4 bases, J lost 6 bases, and 21 bases lay in between. The CDR3 here is CASSSLIGRAVKTQYF. DNA of the CDR3: TGTGCCAGCAGTTCTCTCATCGGCAGGGCGGTGAAGACCCAGTACTTC.

The V call is TRBV6-5, the J call TRBJ2-1; D uncertain. The V gene's germline CDR1 is MNHEY and CDR2 SVGAGI. There are 16 residues in the CDR3. Trimming left V 4 bases short and J 1 base short, with 14 bases between. CDR3 in amino acids: CASSSQLMYSYNEQFF. The CDR3, as DNA: TGTGCCAGCAGTTCCCAGCTGATGTATTCCTACAATGAGCAGTTCTTC.

The chain links TRBV20-1 to TRBJ2-1; 8 bases are a match to TRBD1. The CDR3 length is 14 residues. Per the germline V gene, CDR1 is DFQATT and CDR2 is SNEGSKA (reference sequence). CDR3 amino acids: CCGRTGRSYNEQFF. In nucleotides, the CDR3 is TGCTGCGGGCGGACAGGGCGTTCCTACAATGAGCAGTTCTTC.

The chain couples TRBV28 to TRBJ1-2; no reliable D call. V dropped 1 base and J dropped 5 bases, with 17 bases sitting between them. The CDR3 spans 16 residues. In germline, CDR1 is MDHEN, CDR2 SYDVKM. The CDR3 nucleotides read TGTGCCAGCAGTTTATCCTTCAGATCCCCGTGGTATGGCTACACCTTC. It is translated as CASSLSFRSPWYGYTF.

In this sample, this clonotype turned up many times. V usage is TRBV27 and J usage is TRBJ2-2, with D perhaps TRBD1 or TRBD2 (5 bases each). The V end was cut by 4 bases, the J end by 3 bases, with 9 bases between. Germline V gene data show CDR1 as MNHEY and CDR2 as SMNVEV (reference sequence). This CDR3 is 14 amino acids long. CDR3 sequence reads: CASSYGTHTGELFF. The CDR3 nucleotides are TGTGCCAGCAGTTACGGGACCCACACCGGGGAGCTGTTTTTT.

This clonotype was picked up a small number of times. This chain uses TRBV5-1 with TRBJ2-1; 9 nucleotides line up with TRBD1. The CDR3 has 15 residues. Germline loops: CDR1 SGHRS, CDR2 YFSETQ. The ends lost 0 bases at V and 4 bases at J; junction bases unmatched: 2. Here the CDR3 DNA reads TGCGCCAGCAGCTTGGACGGGACAGGGTACAATGAGCAGTTCTTC. This sequence encodes CASSLDGTGYNEQFF.

The chain carries TRBV12-5 and TRBJ2-5; tentative D call: TRBD2 (5 bases). The CDR3 runs 13 residues. The ends were cut back, 5 bases at V and 2 bases at J, with 9 bases in the middle. Germline CDR1 is LGHNT and CDR2 is FRNRAP. The CDR3 DNA follows: TGTGCTAGTGGTCAACTAGAACAAGAGACCCAGTACTTC. This codes for CASGQLEQETQYF.

This clonotype was detected only once. This rearrangement joins TRBV29-1 to TRBJ1-5; 7 nucleotides line up with TRBD1. This CDR3 spans 13 amino acids. CDR1 and CDR2 (germline): SQVTM, ANQGSEA. J was trimmed by 6 bases and V by 4 bases; bases with no gene match: 6. The CDR3 region is CSVGQGESQPQHF. The CDR3 DNA reads TGCAGCGTTGGGCAGGGGGAAAGTCAGCCCCAGCATTTT.

This chain connects TRBV27 to TRBJ1-2; the D is unclear. Deletions cut 0 bases from V and 2 bases from J, with 10 bases between. CDR1 is MNHEY, CDR2 SMNVEV, per germline (reference sequence). CDR3 length: 15 amino acids. CDR3 DNA sequence: TGTGCCAGCAGTTTATCGGTTGCAGCAAACTATGGCTACACCTTC. Protein product: CASSLSVAANYGYTF.

This sequence joins TRBV7-6 and TRBJ2-5, with D possibly matching TRBD1 (5 bases). Germline lookup yields CDR1 SGHVS and CDR2 FNYEAQ. The V end was cut by 4 bases, the J end by 5 bases, with 17 bases between. The CDR3 consists of 15 residues. CDR3 sequence reads: CASSSRPGKEETQYF. CDR3 nucleotide sequence: TGTGCCAGCAGCTCTCGGCCAGGGAAGGAGGAGACCCAGTACTTC.

The V call is TRBV10-3, the J call TRBJ1-3; D unresolved. Trimming left V 2 bases short and J 0 bases short, with 5 bases between. Germline V gene data show CDR1 as ENHRY and CDR2 as SYGVKD. This CDR3 has 14 residues. CDR3 amino acids: CAISEPASGNTIYF. The CDR3 nucleotides read TGTGCCATCAGTGAGCCGGCCTCTGGAAACACCATATATTTT.

The CDR3 protein is CASSPLTGLPYEQYF. The CDR3 DNA follows: TGTGCCAGCTCACCACTTACGGGACTACCCTACGAGCAGTACTTC. J is TRBJ2-7 and V is TRBV18; 7 bases align to TRBD2. The CDR3 spans 15 residues. The ends lost 1 base at V and 2 bases at J; junction bases unmatched: 5. CDR1 is KGHSH, CDR2 LQKENI, per germline. The variable domain in full, with the rest retrieved from reference TRBV18 and TRBJ2-7, is NAGVMQNPRHLVRRRGQEARLRCSPMKGHSHVYWYRQLPEEGLKFMVYLQKENIIDESGMPKERFSAEFPKEGPSILRIQQVVRGDSAAYFCASSPLTGLPYEQYFGPGTRLTVT.

The chain recombines TRBV10-2 with TRBJ2-1; 11 positions agree with TRBD2. V dropped 3 bases and J dropped 2; count of bases not matched to a gene: 9. CDR3 length: 18 residues. CDR1 WSHSY and CDR2 SAAADI come from the germline V gene. The CDR3, as DNA: TGCGCCAGCAGTGAAGTGGGGCTTAGCGGGAGGGCCTACAATGAGCAGTTCTTC. Translating it yields CASSEVGLSGRAYNEQFF.

The V call is TRBV24-1, the J call TRBJ2-2, with 10 nucleotides matching TRBD1. Germline loops: CDR1 KGHDR, CDR2 SFDVKD. Germline trimming cut 2 bases from V and 5 bases from J; bases unmatched to any gene: 7. This CDR3 is built from 17 residues. In nucleotides, the CDR3 is TGTGCCACCAGTGATTGGGGGGACAGGGGCGATACCGGGGAGCTGTTTTTT. It encodes CATSDWGDRGDTGELFF.

This clonotype was observed many times. The CDR3 spells CASSLAGDYEQYF. The DNA for the CDR3 is TGTGCCAGCAGCTTAGCGGGGGACTACGAGCAGTACTTC. V is TRBV4-2 and J is TRBJ2-7, with 9 bases aligning to TRBD2. The CDR3 totals 13 residues. Losses at the gene ends were 5 bases for V and 3 bases for J; bases not matched to a gene: 2. CDR1 is LGHNA and CDR2 is YNFKEQ in the germline V gene.

This clonotype was counted ten times or more. The chain couples TRBV7-7 to TRBJ2-1; D possibly corresponds to TRBD2 (6 bases). CDR3 length: 15 amino acids. V was clipped by 5 bases and J by 4 bases, with 15 bases between them. CDR1 and CDR2 from the germline V gene are SSHAT and FNYEAQ (reference sequence). CDR3: CASSPRSGEYNEQFF. CDR3 nucleotides: TGTGCCAGCAGCCCGCGCTCGGGAGAATACAATGAGCAGTTCTTC.

The sample holds a few counts of this clonotype. CDR3 DNA sequence: TGTGCCAGCAGCTTAGCGGGACAGGAAGTAAACATTCAGTACTTC. Protein product: CASSLAGQEVNIQYF. The rearrangement uses TRBV7-9 and TRBJ2-4, with 8 positions matching TRBD1. The CDR3 length is 15 residues. Germline loops: CDR1 SEHNR, CDR2 FQNEAQ (reference sequence). The junction had 4 bases not matched to a gene; V was cut back by 0 bases and J by 6 bases.

The chain couples TRBV5-6 to TRBJ1-1; the D is unclear. This CDR3 spans 13 amino acids. CDR1 and CDR2 from the germline V gene are SGHDT and YYEEEE. V lost 0 bases to trimming and J lost 8 bases, with 11 bases between them. The CDR3 DNA sequence: TGTGCCAGCAGCTTGGAACGGCGTTCCGAAGCTTTCTTT. It specifies CASSLERRSEAFF.

The J gene is TRBJ2-3, the V gene TRBV12-3 or TRBV12-4; TRBD2 matches 9 bases. CDR3 length equals 15 residues. Trimming removed 6 bases from V and 2 bases from J; junction bases left unmatched: 6. CDR3 sequence reads: CASSATSGYTDTQYF. The CDR3 DNA reads TGTGCCAGCAGCGCGACTAGCGGTTACACAGATACGCAGTATTTT.

The V call is TRBV10-1, the J call TRBJ2-1; 16 bases line up with TRBD2. There are 15 residues in the CDR3. Germline trimming cut 7 bases from V and 8 bases from J; bases unmatched to any gene: 5. CDR1 is WNHNN, CDR2 SYGVQD, per germline (reference sequence). The CDR3, as DNA: TGCGCCAGCAAACCCGGGACTAGCGGGAGGGATGAGCAGTTCTTC. This translates into CASKPGTSGRDEQFF.

This rearrangement joins TRBV5-1 to TRBJ2-7; 7 bases line up with TRBD2. Germline CDR1 SGHRS, CDR2 YFSETQ. The length of the CDR3 is 15 residues. The ends lost 4 bases at V and 5 bases at J; junction bases unmatched: 12. The DNA for the CDR3 is TGCGCCAGCAGCCCCTTCGAGCGGGAATCCCACGAGCAGTACTTC. As protein: CASSPFERESHEQYF.

This clonotype was recorded a few times. The V gene is TRBV6-5, the J gene TRBJ2-7, with 9 bases aligning to TRBD1. The V and J ends lost 0 bases and 3 bases, in that order; junction bases with no gene match: 0. Per germline, CDR1 MNHEY and CDR2 SVGAGI. The CDR3 extends over 14 amino acids. The CDR3 coding sequence is TGTGCCAGCAGTTACTCGACAGGGGGCTACGAGCAGTACTTC. Translated, it gives CASSYSTGGYEQYF.

V and J are TRBV5-1 and TRBJ2-3; maybe TRBD1 (6 bases). From germline, CDR1 is SGHRS and CDR2 YFSETQ. The CDR3 has 16 amino acids. V was cut by 7 bases and J by 4 bases, with 22 bases left in between. CDR3 coding DNA: TGCGCCAGCGAGGGAGTACAGGGTCCTTTGGCAGATACGCAGTATTTT. This gives the protein CASEGVQGPLADTQYF.